This is a list of T cell receptor beta chains from one sample in a study of T-cell memory formation after mild COVID-19. In TCRdb, the 5' RACE reads were re-called with MiXCR into one record per CDR3 protein. Of about 430,000 distinct CDR3 sequences listed, about a sixth are singletons. Sample: PBMCs or a T cell subset sorted from them (not recorded which). These receptors all stem from a man younger than 35 who had mild COVID-19 (a few samples of this study predate the infection). Cell type and time point are not known. Each CDR3 is given with its conserved first and last residue. Each record gives: J gene, V gene, CDR3 protein.

>TRBJ2-3|TRBV29-1
CSVDGEDTQYF
>TRBJ2-5|TRBV7-2
CASSSRSGSQTQYF
>TRBJ2-1|TRBV12-3/TRBV12-4
CASSGADRVHEQFF
>TRBJ2-2|TRBV10-3
CAISAARDRGAGELFF
>TRBJ1-4|TRBV6-2/TRBV6-3
CASSYVAPPGEKLFF
>TRBJ1-3|TRBV6-5
CASSYFYRGSIGNTIYF
>TRBJ1-1|TRBV13
CASSLRLSIRREAFF
>TRBJ2-5|TRBV7-7
CASSPQQGQETQYF
>TRBJ1-5|TRBV12-3/TRBV12-4
CASSSTGTGLWQPQHF
>TRBJ1-1|TRBV7-2
CASSESTGGTEAFF
>TRBJ2-2|TRBV7-9
CASSWGLTGELFF